This T cell receptor (beta chain) was documented in a study of identical twins listed by TCRdb under 2016. For the wider study: To test whether fetal clonotypes persist, the study used deep sequencing on TCR alpha and beta repertoires from monozygotic twins, unrelated adults of various ages, and cord blood. To rule out contamination, the twin experiments were replicated at different times with different library preparation protocols. General conclusions and limits of the study: Conclusions relied on cross-sectional statistical analysis, since the same donors could not be followed over many years. Compared with coincidental sharing between unrelated individuals, an excess of low generation-probability sequences was observed among out-of-frame TCR alpha sequences shared between twins. The excess sharing between twins in beta out-of-frame sequences was weaker because fewer shared sequences reduced the signal-to-noise ratio. Invariant T cells such as MAIT and iNKT could partly confound zero-insertion analyses, although diverse VJ usage argued against such confounding for most clonotypes. Abundant cord blood beta clonotypes carried fewer insertions; young adult naive repertoires showed a weaker similar trend, while memory repertoires showed none. Recombination models systematically underestimated out-of-frame TCR alpha sharing in monozygotic twins but agreed with sharing between unrelated individuals.

This clonotype has a count of ten or more. Its antigen specificity is not known. The input lacks base qualities; no much larger clone sits a single base away. All donors were healthy Caucasians. The twin cohort consisted of three pairs of female monozygotic twins, all aged roughly 18 to 29 years. Peripheral blood mononuclear cells were the source from which RNA for the TCR libraries was isolated. Libraries were prepared through 5' RACE. Sequencing took place on an Illumina HiSeq 2000. A universal primer binding site was introduced by template switching, and a unique molecular identifier was present in the final cDNA, enabling accurate counting of TCR cDNA molecules. Specific primers in the conserved constant-segment region were used to synthesize first-strand cDNA for the TCR alpha and beta chains. To control for contamination, every cDNA library was double barcoded, receiving both a SMART-Mk sample barcode and Illumina barcodes. TruSeq adapter sequences, together with Illumina sample barcodes, were added in two successive PCR steps. TCR alpha and beta cDNA libraries were sequenced on the Illumina HiSeq platform with custom primers. The authors' pipeline ran thus. MiGEC processed the raw reads to extract unique molecular identifiers, while MiXCR was used to determine the CDR3 positions. For each individual, recombination models were inferred using an EM algorithm with the repgenHMM and IGoR tools. Shared clonotype analysis was performed with the tcR package in R, normalizing sharing by the product of cloneset sizes. To study raw recombination free of thymic and clonal selection effects, out-of-frame nonproductive sequences were analyzed. Through fastp at Q25 and MiXCR, TCRdb rebuilt clones from the public reads, retaining in-frame beta chains. Records with the same CDR3 protein are collapsed into one entry carrying the most frequent genes and DNA. The V and J calls and clone size are TCRdb's, not the authors'. The sample yields 600,000 to 700,000 distinct CDR3 sequences; around 21% were counted once. The biggest ten clones account for roughly 4% of the sample.

Another study also made use of these data, one on T cells expressing NK-cell markers. The second study, in turn, reports: TCR beta-chain repertoires were profiled in sorted CD3+CD56+NKG2C+, CD3+CD56+NKG2C- and CD3+CD56-NKG2C+ T-cell subsets from roughly eight donors. Seven of the eight sequenced donors were HCMV-seropositive and one was HCMV-seronegative. To restrict sorting to alphabetaTCR-expressing T cells, an anti-gammadeltaTCR antibody was added in several experiments. In roughly six donors, the dominant CD3+CD56+NKG2C+ clonotypes ranked among the top 10 CD8+ clonotypes, making up about 1.0-7.5% of CD8+ T cells. Those dominant clonotypes were again the most abundant among CD3+CD56-NKG2C+ cells in several donors, at about 25-65%. Whether the expanded NKG2C-expressing T cell clones were specific for HCMV antigens was left unclear. The study sequenced eight donors, all healthy volunteers chosen at random: three men and five women. A commercial ELISA kit detecting HCMV-specific IgG in serum was used to determine HCMV serostatus. For over 5 donors, bulk peripheral blood T-cell repertoires were also sequenced from unsorted PBMC. MIGEC was used to demultiplex reads and group reads by UMI, and MiTCR was used to assemble and quantify clonotypes. Only TCR cDNA sequences supported by at least two reads were kept to exclude erroneous sequences. The tcR package was used for downstream repertoire analysis, and clonotypes were matched across fractions by CDR3 nucleotide sequence plus V segment. Antigen specificity was annotated against VDJdb with VDJmatch, allowing one amino acid substitution in CDR3.

The material sequenced was PBMCs. This receptor was obtained from a woman aged 18-35 years in good health.

The base sequence is TGCGCCAGCAGGTTTGGGGGGAGCTCCTACGAGCAGTACTTC. Its protein reads: CASRFGGSSYEQYF. Rearrangement joined TRBV10-2 to TRBJ2-7; a weak D assignment points to TRBD2 (6 bases agree). V loses 6 bases, J loses 0 bases, and the germline ends lie 12 bases apart. Taken from cysteine to phenylalanine, the CDR3 has 14 residues. Only the CDR3 region is kept as DNA, spanning 42 bases read in frame from base 1. CDR1 WSHSY and CDR2 SAAADI were looked up in the germline V gene.